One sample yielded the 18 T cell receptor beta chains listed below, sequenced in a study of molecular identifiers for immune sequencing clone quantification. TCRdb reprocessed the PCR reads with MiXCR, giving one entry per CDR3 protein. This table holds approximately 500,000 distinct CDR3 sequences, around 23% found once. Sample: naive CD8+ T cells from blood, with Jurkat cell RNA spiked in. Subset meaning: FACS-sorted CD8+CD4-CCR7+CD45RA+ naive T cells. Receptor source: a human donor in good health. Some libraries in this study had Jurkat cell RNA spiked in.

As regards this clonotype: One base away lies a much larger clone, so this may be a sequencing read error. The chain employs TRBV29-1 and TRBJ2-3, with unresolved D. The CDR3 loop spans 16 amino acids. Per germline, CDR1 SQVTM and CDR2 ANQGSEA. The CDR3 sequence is CSVEEEVLEPTDTQCF. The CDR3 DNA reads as TGCAGCGTTGAAGAGGAAGTACTGGAACCCACAGATACGCAGTGTTTT.

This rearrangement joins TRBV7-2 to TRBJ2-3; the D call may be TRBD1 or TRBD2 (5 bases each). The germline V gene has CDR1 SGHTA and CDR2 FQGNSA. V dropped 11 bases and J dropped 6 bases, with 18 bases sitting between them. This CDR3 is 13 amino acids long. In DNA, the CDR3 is TGTGCCTGCCACCGGGACCTGGGGGATACGCAGTATTTT. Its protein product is CACHRDLGDTQYF.

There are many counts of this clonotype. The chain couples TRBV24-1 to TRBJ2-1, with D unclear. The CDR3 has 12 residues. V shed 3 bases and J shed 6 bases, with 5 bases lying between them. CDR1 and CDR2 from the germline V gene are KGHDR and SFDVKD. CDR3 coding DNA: TGTGCCACCAGTGATATGATCAATGAGCAGTTCTTC. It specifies CATSDMINEQFF.

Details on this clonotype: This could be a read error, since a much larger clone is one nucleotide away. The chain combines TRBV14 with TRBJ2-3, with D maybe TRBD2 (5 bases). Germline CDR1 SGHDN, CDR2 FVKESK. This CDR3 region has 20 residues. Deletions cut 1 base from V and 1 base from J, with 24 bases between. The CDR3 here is CASSQVDSENSVWGTDTQYF. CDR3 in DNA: TGTGCCAGCAGCCAAGTGGATAGCGAGAACTCGGTTTGGGGCACAGATACGCAGTATTTT.

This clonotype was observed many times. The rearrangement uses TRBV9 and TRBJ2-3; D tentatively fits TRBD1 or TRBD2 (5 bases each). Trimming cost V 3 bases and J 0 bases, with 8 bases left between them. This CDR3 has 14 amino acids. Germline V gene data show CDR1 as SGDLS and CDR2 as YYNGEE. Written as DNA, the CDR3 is TGTGCCAGCAGCGATGGGACCAGCACAGATACGCAGTATTTT. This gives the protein CASSDGTSTDTQYF.

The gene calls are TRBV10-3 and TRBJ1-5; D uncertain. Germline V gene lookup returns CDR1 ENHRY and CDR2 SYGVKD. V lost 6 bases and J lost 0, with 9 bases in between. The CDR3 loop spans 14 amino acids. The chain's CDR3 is CAISPGGSNQPQHF. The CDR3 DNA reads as TGTGCCATCAGCCCGGGCGGTAGCAATCAGCCCCAGCATTTT.

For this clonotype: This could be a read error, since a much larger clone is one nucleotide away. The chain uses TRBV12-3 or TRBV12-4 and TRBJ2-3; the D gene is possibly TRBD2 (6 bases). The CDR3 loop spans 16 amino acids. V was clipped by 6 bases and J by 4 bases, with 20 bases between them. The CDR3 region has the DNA TGTGCCAGCAGCCCAAGTTCGGGAGAGGGCGCAGATACGCAGTATTTT. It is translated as CASSPSSGEGADTQYF.

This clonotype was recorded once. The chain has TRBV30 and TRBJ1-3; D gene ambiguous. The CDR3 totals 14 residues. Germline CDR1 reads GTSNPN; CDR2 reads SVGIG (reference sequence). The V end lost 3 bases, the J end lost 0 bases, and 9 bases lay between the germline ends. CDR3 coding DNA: TGTGCCTGGAGGACATTGACCTCTGGAAACACCATATATTTT. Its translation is CAWRTLTSGNTIYF.

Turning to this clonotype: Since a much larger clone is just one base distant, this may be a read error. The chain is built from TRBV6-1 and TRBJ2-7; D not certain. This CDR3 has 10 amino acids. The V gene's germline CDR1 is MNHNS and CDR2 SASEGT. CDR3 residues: CASIGYEQSF. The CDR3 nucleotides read TGTGCCAGCATTGGGTACGAGCAGTCCTTC.

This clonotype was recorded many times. CDR3 sequence: CSVEGWRGGYEQYF. The CDR3 region has the DNA TGCAGCGTTGAAGGTTGGAGGGGGGGCTACGAGCAGTACTTC. V and J are TRBV29-1 and TRBJ2-7, with a weak D call TRBD2 (7 bases). Germline loops: CDR1 SQVTM, CDR2 ANQGSEA. V lost 1 base and J lost 3, with 13 bases in between. The CDR3 runs 14 residues.

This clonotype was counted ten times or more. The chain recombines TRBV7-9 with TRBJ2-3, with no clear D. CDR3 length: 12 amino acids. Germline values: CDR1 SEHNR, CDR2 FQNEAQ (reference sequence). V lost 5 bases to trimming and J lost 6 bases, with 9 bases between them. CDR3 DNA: TGTGCCAGCAGCACCAGGCTGGATACGCAGTATTTT. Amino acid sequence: CASSTRLDTQYF.

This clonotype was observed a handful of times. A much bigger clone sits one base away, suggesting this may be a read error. CDR3 protein: CASHPDGGGGNNQPQHF. The CDR3 DNA is TGTGCCAGCCACCCCGACGGGGGTGGCGGTAACAATCAGCCCCAGCATTTT. The rearrangement joins TRBV28 to TRBJ1-5; D possibly corresponds to TRBD1 (5 bases). The V gene lost 8 bases and the J gene lost 3 bases, with 23 bases spanning the gap. CDR1 and CDR2 from the germline V gene are MDHEN and SYDVKM. CDR3 size: 17 residues.

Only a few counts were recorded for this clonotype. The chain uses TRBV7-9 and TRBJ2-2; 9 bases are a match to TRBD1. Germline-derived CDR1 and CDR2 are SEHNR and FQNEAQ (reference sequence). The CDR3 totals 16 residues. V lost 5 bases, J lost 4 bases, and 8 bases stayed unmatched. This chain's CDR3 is CASSPPRTGATGELFF. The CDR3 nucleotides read TGTGCCAGCAGCCCTCCCCGGACAGGGGCCACCGGGGAGCTGTTTTTT.

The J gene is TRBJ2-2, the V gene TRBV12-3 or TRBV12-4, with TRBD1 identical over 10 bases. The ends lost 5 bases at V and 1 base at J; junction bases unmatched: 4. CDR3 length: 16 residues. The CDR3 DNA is TGTGCCAGCAGTCCCGGACAGGGGGTGAACACCGGGGAGCTGTTTTTT. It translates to CASSPGQGVNTGELFF.

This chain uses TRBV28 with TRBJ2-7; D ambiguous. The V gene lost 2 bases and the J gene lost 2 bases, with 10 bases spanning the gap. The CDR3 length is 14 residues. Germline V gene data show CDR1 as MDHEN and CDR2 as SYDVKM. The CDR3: CASSLLPDAYEQYF. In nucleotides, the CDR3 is TGTGCCAGCAGTTTACTCCCAGATGCCTACGAGCAGTACTTC.

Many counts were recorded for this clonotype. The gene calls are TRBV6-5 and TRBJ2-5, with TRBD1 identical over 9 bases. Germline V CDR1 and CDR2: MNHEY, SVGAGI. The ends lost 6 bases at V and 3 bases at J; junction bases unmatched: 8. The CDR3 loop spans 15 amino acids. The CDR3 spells CASSLRDREKETQYF. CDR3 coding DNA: TGTGCCAGCAGCCTCAGGGACAGGGAAAAAGAGACCCAGTACTTC.

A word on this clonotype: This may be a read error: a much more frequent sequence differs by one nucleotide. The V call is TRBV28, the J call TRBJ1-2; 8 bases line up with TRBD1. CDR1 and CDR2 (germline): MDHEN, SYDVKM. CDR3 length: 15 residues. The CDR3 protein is CAGSGPDREGYGYTF. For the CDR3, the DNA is TGTGCCGGCAGTGGACCGGACAGGGAAGGCTATGGCTACACCTTC.

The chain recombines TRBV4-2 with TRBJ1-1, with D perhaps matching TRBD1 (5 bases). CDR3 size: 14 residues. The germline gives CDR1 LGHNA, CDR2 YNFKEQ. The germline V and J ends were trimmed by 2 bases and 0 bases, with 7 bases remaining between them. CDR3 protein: CASSQQGLNTEAFF. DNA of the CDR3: TGTGCCAGCAGCCAACAGGGATTGAACACTGAAGCTTTCTTT.